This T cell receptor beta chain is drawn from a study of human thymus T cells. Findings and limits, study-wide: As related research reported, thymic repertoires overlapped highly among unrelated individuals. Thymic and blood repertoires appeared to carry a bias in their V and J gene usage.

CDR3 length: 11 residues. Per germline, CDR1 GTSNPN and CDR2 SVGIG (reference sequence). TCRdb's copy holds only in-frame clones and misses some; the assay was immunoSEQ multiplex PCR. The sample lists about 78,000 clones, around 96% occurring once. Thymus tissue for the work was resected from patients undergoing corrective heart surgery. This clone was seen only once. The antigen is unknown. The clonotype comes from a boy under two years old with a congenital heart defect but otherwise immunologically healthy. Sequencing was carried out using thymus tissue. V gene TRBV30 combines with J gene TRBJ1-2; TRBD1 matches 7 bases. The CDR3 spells CKAGGIYGYTF. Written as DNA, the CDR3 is TGTAAGGCAGGGGGGATATATGGCTACACCTTC.